Listed below are T cell receptor beta chains from one sample, sequenced in a study of vaccination effects on CD4 cells after COVID-19. The protocol was immunoSEQ multiplex PCR, while the TCRdb copy is restricted to in-frame clones and leaves out a portion. In the table there are 42,000 or so clones, around 72% of which are singletons. Antigen specificity for these receptors is unknown. Sequencing used CD4+ T cells from PBMCs cultured with a peptide pool, obtained before COVID-19 vaccination. The receptor set was obtained from a human donor who had a prior SARS-CoV-2 infection. Each CDR3 is given with its conserved first and last residue. D genes are given only for firm matches. For some rows the clone size is stated as once, few or many, or as a class when expanded; others skip it.

D	V	size	J	DNA	CDR3
.	TRBV3-1/TRBV3-2	few	TRBJ2-2	TGTGCCAGCAGTACCACGGCGGGCAGTTACACCGGGGAGCTGTTTTTT	CASSTTAGSYTGELFF
.	TRBV6-1	.	TRBJ1-2	TGTGCCAGCAGTGAAGGGGATATCGGCGGCTACACCTTC	CASSEGDIGGYTF
TRBD2	TRBV2	.	TRBJ2-5	TGTGCCAGCAAGGGCGGGAGGGCAGAGACCCAGTACTTC	CASKGGRAETQYF
.	TRBV19	.	TRBJ1-6	TGTGCCAGTAGCCCAGGGATTTCGAGCTCCTATAATTCACCCCTCCACTTT	CASSPGISSSYNSPLHF
.	TRBV5-1	.	TRBJ2-1	TGCGCCAGCAGCTCCGAGGGTGAGCAGTTCTTC	CASSSEGEQFF
.	TRBV19	.	TRBJ1-1	TGTGCCAGTAGCCGACAGGCAGGGGTCGCTTTCTTT	CASSRQAGVAFF
.	TRBV19	once	TRBJ1-1	TGTGCCAGTAGGAGAGGGACCGCCTTGAACACTGAAGCTTTCTTT	CASRRGTALNTEAFF
.	TRBV21-1	.	TRBJ1-5	TGTGCCAGCAGCATCCTCCGCGGGGGGTGGGACCCGGATCAGCCCCAGCATTTT	CASSILRGGWDPDQPQHF
TRBD1	TRBV5-6	.	TRBJ1-2	TGTGCCAGCAGCTTGTCCGGGACAGACTATGGCTACACCTTC	CASSLSGTDYGYTF
TRBD2	TRBV4-2	.	TRBJ2-2	TGTGCCAGCAGCCAAGAGGGTAGCGGGACGGGCGGGGAGCTGTTTTTT	CASSQEGSGTGGELFF
.	TRBV6-5	.	TRBJ2-3	TGTGCCAGCAGTTACCTCGGCGGCACAGATACGCAGTATTTT	CASSYLGGTDTQYF
.	TRBV7-9	.	TRBJ1-2	TGTGCCAGCAGCCCCGAGTCGGTAACTGGCTACACCTTC	CASSPESVTGYTF
.	TRBV18	few	TRBJ1-2	TGTGCCAGCTCACCACCGTCTGATGGGCCTTCTAACTATGGCTACACCTTC	CASSPPSDGPSNYGYTF
.	TRBV2	.	TRBJ2-7	TGTGCCAGCAGTGAACAGGGAGTCTACGAGCAGTACTTC	CASSEQGVYEQYF
.	TRBV15	.	TRBJ2-1	TGTGCCACCAGCAGAGATGAAATAAGTGCGTACGGGGTCAGCTCCTACAATGAGCAGTTCTTC	CATSRDEISAYGVSSYNEQFF
TRBD2	TRBV7-7	.	TRBJ2-1	TGTGCTAGCAGCTTAGCGGGGGTAGCCTCCTACAATGAGCAGTTCTTC	CASSLAGVASYNEQFF
.	TRBV7-3	few	TRBJ2-7	TGTGCCAGCAGCTTAATGGCAGACAACTACGAGCAGTACTTC	CASSLMADNYEQYF
TRBD1	TRBV28	.	TRBJ2-7	TGTGCCAGCAGCAGGGGGCGATACGGGCAGTACTTC	CASSRGRYGQYF
.	TRBV6-6	.	TRBJ1-5	TGTGCCAGCAGTTACGTCGGGGGATATCAGCCCCAGCATTTT	CASSYVGGYQPQHF
.	TRBV4-3	.	TRBJ2-2	TGCGCCAGCAGCCAAGTGGCCACCGGGGAGCTGTTTTTT	CASSQVATGELFF
TRBD2	TRBV3-1/TRBV3-2	.	TRBJ2-1	TGTGCCAGCAGCCAGAGGGAGCGGGGGGGCTACAATGAGCAGTTCTTC	CASSQRERGGYNEQFF
.	TRBV2	once	TRBJ1-1	TGTGCCAGCAGTGCCCAGGGTTCTAACACTGAAGCTTTCTTT	CASSAQGSNTEAFF
.	TRBV5-8	.	TRBJ1-4	TGTGCCAGCAGCTTGTTGTTCTGGGTCGACGAAAAACTGTTTTTT	CASSLLFWVDEKLFF
.	TRBV9	.	TRBJ1-1	TGTGCCAGCAGCGCCCGGGGGGGCACCGGAGGTGAAGCTTTCTTT	CASSARGGTGGEAFF
TRBD1	TRBV19	few	TRBJ1-5	TGTGCCAGTAGTAGGGACAGGGTTAGCAATCAGCCCCAGCATTTT	CASSRDRVSNQPQHF
TRBD2	TRBV5-4	.	TRBJ2-1	TGTGCCAGCAGATCAGGACTAGCGGGAGGTTCCTCCTACAATGAGCAGTTCTTC	CASRSGLAGGSSYNEQFF
.	TRBV11-3	few	TRBJ1-1	TGTGCCAGCAGCCGTGCCCTCGGTGCGAGTACTGAAGCTTTCTTT	CASSRALGASTEAFF
.	TRBV12-5	few	TRBJ1-3	TGTGCTAGTGGCCAAGGTGACCGGGTGGCTGGAAACACCATATATTTT	CASGQGDRVAGNTIYF
TRBD2	TRBV11-3	.	TRBJ2-5	TGTGCCAGCAGCCCTGGACTAGCGGGAGATATAGAGACCCAGTACTTC	CASSPGLAGDIETQYF
TRBD1	TRBV5-1	once	TRBJ1-1	TGCGCCAGCACCAGGGGGCCCGGACTGGACACTGAAGCTTTCTTT	CASTRGPGLDTEAFF
.	TRBV3-1/TRBV3-2	once	TRBJ1-2	TGTGCCAGCAGCCAAGATGCCAGCCCGAACTATGGCTACACCTTC	CASSQDASPNYGYTF
.	TRBV1	once	TRBJ1-4	TGCACCAGCAGCCAGGCGGATGAAAAACTGTTTTTT	CTSSQADEKLFF
.	TRBV25-1	once	TRBJ2-1	TGTGCCAGCAGTGAGATCGGGGGTCATGAGCAGTTCTTC	CASSEIGGHEQFF
.	TRBV11-2	.	TRBJ2-7	TGTGCCAGCGGGACGTGGGCCTACGAGCAGTACTTC	CASGTWAYEQYF
.	TRBV5-6	.	TRBJ1-1	TGTGCCAGCAGCTGGGGGGACACTGAAGCTTTCTTT	CASSWGDTEAFF
TRBD2	TRBV11-3	.	TRBJ2-5	TGTGCCAGCAGCTTCGGAACTAGCGGGGGGGCCGAGGAGACCCAGTACTTC	CASSFGTSGGAEETQYF
.	TRBV5-8	.	TRBJ1-5	TGTGCCAGCAGCTTGTTTCAGACCGCGCCCCAGCATTTT	CASSLFQTAPQHF
.	TRBV30	once	TRBJ1-3	TGTGCCTGGAAAGCAGGGGACTCTGGAAACACCATATATTTT	CAWKAGDSGNTIYF
.	TRBV3-1/TRBV3-2	.	TRBJ1-5	TGTGCCAGCAGCCAAGTATGGGGAGGTCAGCCCCAGCATTTT	CASSQVWGGQPQHF
.	TRBV5-1	once	TRBJ1-1	TGCGCCAGCAGCGCCGCACCGACAGGCTACACTGAAGCTTTCTTT	CASSAAPTGYTEAFF
.	TRBV2	.	TRBJ1-2	TGTGCCAGCAGGTTGGGGACGGCAAACTATGGCTACACCTTC	CASRLGTANYGYTF
TRBD2	TRBV7-2	few	TRBJ2-7	TGTGCCAGCAGCTACGGCGCGGGAGCCTACGAGCAGTACTTC	CASSYGAGAYEQYF
.	TRBV11-2	.	TRBJ1-1	TGTGCCAGCAGCCCCCCTCCCCAGCCACACGCGGCTTTCTTT	CASSPPPQPHAAFF
.	TRBV7-9	.	TRBJ2-7	TGTGCCAGCAGCGGAAAGTACCGGGACAAGGGGGTCTACGAGCAGTACTTC	CASSGKYRDKGVYEQYF
TRBD2	TRBV9	many	TRBJ2-5	TGTGCCAGCACCCCGATAGCGGGAGGTTTAGAGACCCAGTACTTC	CASTPIAGGLETQYF
TRBD1	TRBV30	once	TRBJ1-6	TGTGCCTGGAGTTCGGGACAGGGCAGTTCACCCCTCCACTTT	CAWSSGQGSSPLHF
.	TRBV18	.	TRBJ2-5	TGTGCCAGCTCACCACCCGCGGGACAGCTTTACCAAGAGACCCAGTACTTC	CASSPPAGQLYQETQYF
.	TRBV21-1	.	TRBJ1-1	TGTGCCAGCAGCAAGGAGACAGGGATCAACACTGAAGCTTTCTTT	CASSKETGINTEAFF
.	TRBV4-3	.	TRBJ1-6	TGCGCCAGCAGCCAAGATGTAGGGGGAGCCGGGTCACCCCTCCACTTT	CASSQDVGGAGSPLHF
.	TRBV19	few	TRBJ2-7	TGTGCCAGTAGCACAAAGGGGTCAGGGTCCTACGAGCAGTACTTC	CASSTKGSGSYEQYF
.	TRBV20-1	.	TRBJ2-7	TGCAGTGCTAGTCCCCACTCCAGGGGTTACGAGCAGTACTTC	CSASPHSRGYEQYF
TRBD1	TRBV6-5	.	TRBJ1-1	TGTGCCAGCAGGACAGGGTCCGCTGAAGCTTTCTTT	CASRTGSAEAFF
.	TRBV7-3	.	TRBJ1-1	TGTGCCAGCAGCTTAACGGCCGGGGACACTGAAGCTTTCTTT	CASSLTAGDTEAFF
TRBD1	TRBV6-1	.	TRBJ2-7	TGTGCCAGCAGTGAGGCCGGGACAGGGAGCTACGAGCAGTACTTC	CASSEAGTGSYEQYF
TRBD1	TRBV24-1	once	TRBJ2-3	TGTGCCACCAGTGCGGCGCTACAGGGGTATACAGATACGCAGTATTTT	CATSAALQGYTDTQYF